This T cell receptor beta chain was captured in a study of T-cell reconstitution after alpha-beta-depleted transplantation in children. Using unique molecular identifiers, the investigators prepared the TCRbeta library. From the PCR reads, TCRdb called clonotypes with MiXCR, one entry per CDR3 protein. The table shows around 200,000 distinct CDR3 sequences, with 8% to 10% occurring only once. The length of the CDR3 is 13 residues. CDR1 is KGHDR and CDR2 is SFDVKD in the germline V gene. V was clipped by 7 bases and J by 0 bases, with 3 bases between them. The gene calls are TRBV24-1 and TRBJ2-6; no firm D call. This clonotype was obtained from a human donor who donated a stem cell graft to a child with acute lymphoblastic leukemia. The specimen comprised PBMCs from the stem cell graft donor, sampled from the stem cell graft. This chain's CDR3 is CATSDSGANVLTF. The CDR3 coding sequence is TGTGCCACCAGCGACTCTGGGGCCAACGTCCTGACTTTC.